The TCR beta chain under discussion was sequenced for a study of OX40 agonist ivuxolimab in advanced cancers. Background for the entire study: Ivuxolimab was a fully human IgG2 agonistic monoclonal antibody targeting the costimulatory receptor OX40 (CD134). Prior anti-PD-1, anti-PD-L1 or anti-CTLA-4 therapy was permitted, and about two fifths of dose-escalation patients had received checkpoint inhibitors. Intravenous ivuxolimab was administered to patients every 2 weeks at six dose levels: 0.01, 0.1, 0.3, 1.5, 3 and 10 mg/kg. Peripheral TCRbeta sequencing aimed to test whether ivuxolimab altered TCR sequence diversity and caused clonal T-cell expansion. Three dose-escalation patients achieved partial responses, one with hepatocellular carcinoma and two with cutaneous melanoma. Among the 52 dose-escalation patients, 19 had hepatocellular carcinoma, approximately 15 melanoma, 9 renal cell carcinoma and 9 head and neck cancer. The monotherapy dose-escalation portion (N of about 50 patients) of the phase I ivuxolimab trial is reported in the paper. In the dose-escalation cohort, approximately 83% of patients were male, and the mean age was roughly 56 years with a range of about 23 to 79. General findings and caveats noted by the study authors: At doses from 0.1 to 3.0 mg/kg, clonal expansion was seen in both CD4+ and CD8+ blood T cells between baseline and week 6. After ivuxolimab, expanded clones were on average more numerous among CD8+ T cells than among CD4+ T cells. Low levels of normalized T-cell clonal expansion were also seen in some nonresponding patients. Antigen specificity was not determined for the clonally expanded peripheral T cells. In the 0.1-3.0 mg/kg groups, partial responders were among the patients with the lowest normalized peripheral clonal expansion, particularly in CD8+ T cells.

Patients with autoimmune disease history or receiving systemic immunosuppression were excluded from the trial. In every dose cohort, peripheral blood was drawn for TCR sequencing at baseline, cycle 4 day 1, and cycle 7 day 1. The samples were drawn from a first-in-human, open-label, multicenter phase I dose-escalation trial of ivuxolimab. Adults with locally advanced or metastatic melanoma, renal cell carcinoma, hepatocellular carcinoma or head and neck squamous cell carcinoma were enrolled in the trial. CD4+ and CD8+ T cells were sorted separately from peripheral blood before TCR sequencing. In its sample, this clone was seen once. Its target antigen remains unknown. The record has no base qualities; no much larger clone is one base away. The CDR3 runs 16 amino acids, cysteine and phenylalanine included. Just CDR3 DNA is preserved here, 48 bases in frame from base 1. Ends trimmed: V by 4 bases, J by 0 bases; bases unmatched to a gene: 6. CDR1 is given as SGHNT and CDR2 as YYREEE, both from the germline V gene (reference sequence).

To sequence the TCRbeta CDR3 region, genomic DNA was isolated from the sorted cells. The immunoSEQ Assay was used for sequencing of TCRbeta CDR3 regions. What TCRdb holds here is the immuneACCESS table cut down to in-frame rearrangements. Part of the clones is not present; checked against another copy, under half of the missing clones reflect an unresolved V gene, and the others are unexplained. The sample yields over 65,000 clones; roughly 88% were counted once. The top ten hold approximately 1.8% of the sample. The starting material was CD4+ or CD8+ T cells sorted from blood, obtained in a trial of the OX40 agonist ivuxolimab. The sequence derives from an adult with an advanced solid tumor such as melanoma, head and neck, liver or kidney cancer. The V gene is TRBV5-4 and the J gene is TRBJ2-2, with 7 junctional bases fitting TRBD2. CDR3 sequence: CASSLSLAPNTGELFF. DNA sequence: TGTGCCAGCAGCCTGTCACTAGCGCCGAACACCGGGGAGCTGTTTTTT.